This T cell receptor (beta chain) was captured by sequencing in a study of CD8 T cells in ankylosing spondylitis. With molecular barcodes, quantitative 5'-RACE was used to make the TCR beta libraries. Using its own MiXCR run on the 5' RACE reads, TCRdb lists one record per CDR3 protein. The sample has nearly 350,000 distinct CDR3 sequences, approximately 14% seen once. The CDR3 spans 13 residues. Germline V gene lookup returns CDR1 LNHDA and CDR2 SQIVND (reference sequence). V lost 6 bases and J 2 bases, leaving 11 bases between the germline ends. This sequence was found in a male donor with ankylosing spondylitis or in good health (not recorded which). Specimen: blood, either unsorted or a sorted T cell fraction (not recorded which). V is TRBV19 and J is TRBJ2-7; D perhaps matches TRBD1 (5 bases). CDR3 protein: CASRQVGAYEQYF. The CDR3 bases are TGTGCCAGTAGACAGGTTGGAGCCTACGAGCAGTACTTC.